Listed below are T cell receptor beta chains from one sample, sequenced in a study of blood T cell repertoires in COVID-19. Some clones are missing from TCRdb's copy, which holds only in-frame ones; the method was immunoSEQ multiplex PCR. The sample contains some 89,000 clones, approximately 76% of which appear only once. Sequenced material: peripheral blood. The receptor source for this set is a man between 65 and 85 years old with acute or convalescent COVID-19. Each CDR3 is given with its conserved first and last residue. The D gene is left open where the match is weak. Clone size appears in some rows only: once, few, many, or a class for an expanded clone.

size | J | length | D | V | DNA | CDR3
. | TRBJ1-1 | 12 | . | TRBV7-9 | TGTGCCAGCTCTCAGGGGAACACTGAAGCTTTCTTT | CASSQGNTEAFF
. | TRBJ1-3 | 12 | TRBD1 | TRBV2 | TGTGCCAGCAGCCGGGACAGGAACACCATATATTTT | CASSRDRNTIYF
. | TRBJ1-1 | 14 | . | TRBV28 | TGTGCCAGCAGTTTAGGGCAGTTGAACACTGAAGCTTTCTTT | CASSLGQLNTEAFF
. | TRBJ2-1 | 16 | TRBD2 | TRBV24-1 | TGTGCCACCAGTGGTGGGACTAGCGGGGGGTACAATGAGCAGTTCTTC | CATSGGTSGGYNEQFF
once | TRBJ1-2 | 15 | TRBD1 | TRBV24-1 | TGTGCCACCAGTGATTCTTACAGGGGGCCCGATGGCTACACCTTC | CATSDSYRGPDGYTF
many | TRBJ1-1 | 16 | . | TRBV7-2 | TGTGCCAGCAGCTTAATGGTGGGGGTAGCGGGCACTGAAGCTTTCTTT | CASSLMVGVAGTEAFF
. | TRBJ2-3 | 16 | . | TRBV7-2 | TGTGCCAGCAGCTTCCTTGGCGGGGCCGTAACAGATACGCAGTATTTT | CASSFLGGAVTDTQYF
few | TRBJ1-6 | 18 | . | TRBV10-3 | TGTGCCATCAGTGAGTCGATCGGCACTTCGGGGTTAGATTCACCCCTCCACTTT | CAISESIGTSGLDSPLHF
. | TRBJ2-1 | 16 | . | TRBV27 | TGTGCCAGCAGTTCCCCTGGAGCGGTCTCCTACAATGAGCAGTTCTTC | CASSSPGAVSYNEQFF
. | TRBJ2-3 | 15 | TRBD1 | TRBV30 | TGTGCCTGGAGTGTTGGGACAGGGGTCACAGATACGCAGTATTTT | CAWSVGTGVTDTQYF
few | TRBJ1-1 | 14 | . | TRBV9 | TGTGCCAGCAGCGTAGAGGGGGTGGGCACTGAAGCTTTCTTT | CASSVEGVGTEAFF
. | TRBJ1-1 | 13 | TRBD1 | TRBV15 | TGTGCCACCGCGGGACAGGGGGCAACCGAAGCTTTCTTT | CATAGQGATEAFF
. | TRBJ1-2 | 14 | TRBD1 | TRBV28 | TGTGCCAGCACGGGGGGACAGGGGATTGGAGGCTACACCTTC | CASTGGQGIGGYTF
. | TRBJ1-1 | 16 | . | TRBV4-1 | TGCGCCAGCAGCCAAATTCTAACGGCCGAGGGCACTGAAGCTTTCTTT | CASSQILTAEGTEAFF
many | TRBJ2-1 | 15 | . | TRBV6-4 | TGTGCCAGCAGTGCATCAGGGGAACCCTACAATGAGCAGTTCTTC | CASSASGEPYNEQFF
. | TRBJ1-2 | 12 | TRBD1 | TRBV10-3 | TGTGCCAGCCGGGACAGTTACTATGGCTACACCTTC | CASRDSYYGYTF
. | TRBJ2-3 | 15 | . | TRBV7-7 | TGTGCTAGCAGCTTAGGACAGTCCGCCCGGGATACGCAGTATTTT | CASSLGQSARDTQYF
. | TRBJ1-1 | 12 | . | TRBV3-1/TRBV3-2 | TGTGCCAGCAGCCAAGGCAGGGGTGAAGCTTTCTTT | CASSQGRGEAFF
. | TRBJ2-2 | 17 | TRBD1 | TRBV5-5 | TGTGCCAGCAGCCCCTTGTACGAGACAGGGGGCACCGGGGAGCTGTTTTTT | CASSPLYETGGTGELFF
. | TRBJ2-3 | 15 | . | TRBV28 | TGTGCCAGCAGTTTAGGTGGGGGCTACACAGATACGCAGTATTTT | CASSLGGGYTDTQYF
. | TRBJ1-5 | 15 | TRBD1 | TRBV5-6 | TGTGCCAGCAGCTTTAGGACAGGTTCTAATCAGCCCCAGCATTTT | CASSFRTGSNQPQHF
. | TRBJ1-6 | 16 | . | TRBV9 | TGTGCCAGCAGCGTAGATATAGGGGGTTATAATTCACCCCTCCACTTT | CASSVDIGGYNSPLHF
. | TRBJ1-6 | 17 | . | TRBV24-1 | TGTGCCACCAGTGACCGTGGACAACTTATTTTTGGTTCACCCCTCCACTTT | CATSDRGQLIFGSPLHF
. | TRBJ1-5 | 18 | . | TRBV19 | TGTGCCAGTAGTAGCCGGGCTACGGGATTTGATAGCAATCAGCCCCAGCATTTT | CASSSRATGFDSNQPQHF
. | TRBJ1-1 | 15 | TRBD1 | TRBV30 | TGTGCCTGGAGTTTATCCGGGACAGGAAACACTGAAGCTTTCTTT | CAWSLSGTGNTEAFF
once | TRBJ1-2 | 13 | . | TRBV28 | TGTGCCAGCAGTTTTGAGGGTGGCTATGGCTACACCTTC | CASSFEGGYGYTF